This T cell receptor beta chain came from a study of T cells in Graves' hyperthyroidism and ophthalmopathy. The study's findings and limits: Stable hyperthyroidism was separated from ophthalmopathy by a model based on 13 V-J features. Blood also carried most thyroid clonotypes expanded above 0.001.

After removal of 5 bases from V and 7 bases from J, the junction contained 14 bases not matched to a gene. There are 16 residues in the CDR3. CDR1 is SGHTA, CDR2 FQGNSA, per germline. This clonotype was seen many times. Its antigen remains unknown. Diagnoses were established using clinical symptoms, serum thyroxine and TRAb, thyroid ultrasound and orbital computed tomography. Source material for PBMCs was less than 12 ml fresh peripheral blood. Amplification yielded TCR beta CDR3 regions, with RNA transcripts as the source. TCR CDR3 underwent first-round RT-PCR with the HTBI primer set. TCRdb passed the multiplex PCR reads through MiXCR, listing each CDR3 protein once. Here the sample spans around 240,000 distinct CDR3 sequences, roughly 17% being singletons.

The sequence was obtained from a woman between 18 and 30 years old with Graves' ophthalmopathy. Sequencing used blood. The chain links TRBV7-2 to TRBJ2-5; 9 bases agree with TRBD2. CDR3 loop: CASSLTPSGTGGTQYF. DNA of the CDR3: TGTGCCAGCAGCCTCACTCCTAGCGGGACGGGCGGGACCCAGTACTTC.